These 17 T cell receptor beta chains originate from one sample sequenced in a study of patients and donors after allogeneic stem cell transplantation. TCRdb re-called the RT-PCR reads through MiXCR, storing one row per CDR3 protein. The table has approximately 430,000 distinct CDR3 sequences, roughly 17% seen once. Sequencing was done on a sample of blood, either unsorted or a sorted T cell fraction (not recorded which). The receptors originated from a human donor who was either an allogeneic HSCT recipient or a stem cell or donor lymphocyte infusion donor (not recorded which). It is not recorded whose cells these are; they may come from a transplant donor.

CDR3 protein: CASSETDNSPLHF. For the CDR3, the DNA is TGTGCCAGCAGTGAAACCGATAATTCACCCCTCCACTTT. The chain uses TRBV6-2 or TRBV6-3 and TRBJ1-6, with D hard to call. This CDR3 contains 13 residues. CDR1 is MNHEY and CDR2 is SVGEGT in the germline V gene. V gave up 5 bases and J gave up 5 bases, with 7 bases separating them.

This clonotype was counted between two and nine times. The rearrangement links TRBV19 to TRBJ2-7, with D tentatively TRBD1 (6 bases). The length of the CDR3 is 11 residues. In germline, CDR1 is LNHDA, CDR2 SQIVND (reference sequence). V lost 7 bases to trimming and J lost 5 bases, with 9 bases between them. The CDR3: CASTRGNEQYF. The CDR3 DNA follows: TGTGCCAGTACCAGGGGAAACGAGCAGTACTTC.

This clonotype has a handful of counts. V is TRBV10-3 and J is TRBJ2-7; 11 nucleotides match TRBD2. The J segment lost 4 bases and the V segment lost 7 bases, leaving 12 bases of the junction unmatched. CDR3 length equals 16 residues. Germline V gene sequence: CDR1 ENHRY, CDR2 SYGVKD. Here the CDR3 reads CAITDTRTSGPYEQYF. As DNA, the CDR3 is TGTGCCATCACCGACACCCGGACTAGCGGGCCGTACGAGCAGTACTTC.

This clonotype was found a few times. The CDR3 nucleotides are TGTGCCAGCAGTGACGATCCAAGGGGTCAGCCCCAGCATTTT. Amino acid sequence: CASSDDPRGQPQHF. The chain employs TRBV2 and TRBJ1-5, with a tentative D call TRBD1 (5 bases). Per the germline V gene, CDR1 is SNHLY and CDR2 is FYNNEI. V was cut by 3 bases and J by 6 bases, with 12 bases left in between. This CDR3 region has 14 residues. Full variable domain (rest looked up from reference TRBV2 and TRBJ1-5): EPEVTQTPSHQVTQMGQEVILRCVPISNHLYFYWYRQILGQKVEFLVSFYNNEISEKSEIFDDQFSVERPDGSNFTLKIRSTKLEDSAMYFCASSDDPRGQPQHFGDGTRLSIL.

There are many counts of this clonotype. The chain couples TRBV29-1 to TRBJ1-2; 11 positions agree with TRBD1. The length of the CDR3 is 14 residues. V dropped 6 bases and J dropped 8; count of bases not matched to a gene: 11. The germline gives CDR1 SQVTM, CDR2 ANQGSEA. The DNA for the CDR3 is TGCAGCGTCCCCGGGACAGGGGGGGAATGGGGCTACACCTTC. This sequence encodes CSVPGTGGEWGYTF.

At least ten counts were recorded for this clonotype. The rearrangement joins TRBV6-2 or TRBV6-3 to TRBJ2-1; tentative D call: TRBD2 (7 bases). Deletions cut 6 bases from V and 4 bases from J, with 13 bases between. This CDR3 region has 14 residues. Germline CDR1 is MNHEY and CDR2 is SVGEGT. The CDR3 spells CASRPGGPYNEQFF. In DNA, the CDR3 is TGTGCCAGCAGACCCGGGGGGCCGTACAATGAGCAGTTCTTC.

This clonotype was detected a few times. V gene TRBV20-1 combines with J gene TRBJ1-1; D is undetermined. This CDR3 spans 15 amino acids. The germline V and J ends were trimmed by 0 bases and 3 bases, with 14 bases remaining between them. Germline CDR1 DFQATT, CDR2 SNEGSKA (reference sequence). CDR3 amino acids: CSARDHVVKDTEAFF. For the CDR3, the DNA is TGCAGTGCTAGAGATCATGTTGTGAAGGACACTGAAGCTTTCTTT.

The gene calls are TRBV12-3 or TRBV12-4 and TRBJ1-5; D perhaps matches TRBD1 (6 bases). The CDR3 runs 14 residues. V was pared by 4 bases and J by 0 bases, with 7 bases between. The CDR3, as DNA: TGTGCCAGCAGTTGGACAGTTAGCAATCAGCCCCAGCATTTT. It codes for CASSWTVSNQPQHF.

The chain uses TRBV7-9 and TRBJ2-1, with 7 bases matching TRBD1. After removal of 5 bases from V and 5 bases from J, the junction contained 9 bases not matched to a gene. In germline, CDR1 is SEHNR, CDR2 FQNEAQ (reference sequence). There are 15 residues in the CDR3. This chain's CDR3 is CASSPTGVRHNEQFF. CDR3 nucleotides: TGTGCCAGCAGCCCCACAGGGGTGAGGCACAATGAGCAGTTCTTC.

This clonotype has ten or more counts. The gene calls are TRBV6-1 and TRBJ1-3, with TRBD1 as a possible D gene (6 bases). Looked up from germline, CDR1 is MNHNS and CDR2 is SASEGT. With 5 bases removed from V and 0 bases from J, the gap between germline ends came to 11 bases. This CDR3 spans 15 amino acids. The CDR3 here is CASSNTGSSGNTIYF. DNA of the CDR3: TGTGCCAGCAGTAATACAGGGTCCTCTGGAAACACCATATATTTT.

The chain uses TRBV25-1 and TRBJ1-3; 10 bases match TRBD1. J was trimmed by 2 bases and V by 5 bases; bases with no gene match: 6. The CDR3 runs to 16 residues. Germline loops: CDR1 MGHDK, CDR2 SYGVNS. In DNA form, the CDR3 reads TGTGCCAGCAGTTATGACAGGGGGCTTACTGGAAACACCATATATTTT. As protein: CASSYDRGLTGNTIYF.

This clonotype was observed a few times. The rearrangement joins TRBV4-1 to TRBJ2-1, with 10 bases that match TRBD2. CDR3 length: 16 residues. The germline V gene encodes CDR1 MGHRA and CDR2 YSYEKL. V lost 0 bases, J lost 5 bases, and 4 bases stayed unmatched. The CDR3 sequence is CASSQDRAGGNNEQFF. The CDR3 nucleotides read TGCGCCAGCAGCCAAGATAGAGCGGGAGGGAACAATGAGCAGTTCTTC.

A few counts support this clonotype. The chain links TRBV30 to TRBJ1-6, with a tentative D call TRBD1 (6 bases). CDR1 and CDR2 (germline): GTSNPN, SVGIG (reference sequence). The V end was cut by 5 bases, the J end by 7 bases, with 9 bases between. The CDR3 covers 12 residues. CDR3 DNA: TGTGCCTGGGCCGGGACAAATTCACCCCTCCACTTT. Encoded protein: CAWAGTNSPLHF.

This clonotype was seen a handful of times. This rearrangement joins TRBV20-1 to TRBJ1-5; D ambiguous. V was cut by 2 bases and J by 4 bases, with 9 bases left in between. Germline V gives CDR1 DFQATT, CDR2 SNEGSKA (reference sequence). The CDR3 spans 13 residues. Written as DNA, the CDR3 is TGCAGTGCTAGAAGCCGGGAAAATCAGCCCCAGCATTTT. Translation: CSARSRENQPQHF.

This clonotype was observed a few times. This chain connects TRBV4-2 to TRBJ2-3, with 9 nucleotides matching TRBD2. The ends lost 1 base at V and 4 bases at J; junction bases unmatched: 3. Germline CDR1 LGHNA, CDR2 YNFKEQ. This CDR3 has 15 amino acids. This CDR3 is CASSQGGGAPDTQYF. The CDR3 DNA follows: TGTGCCAGCAGCCAAGGCGGGGGGGCCCCAGATACGCAGTATTTT.

This clonotype was found a few times. The chain recombines TRBV7-2 with TRBJ1-5; TRBD1 is a possible D gene (6 bases). CDR1 and CDR2 (germline): SGHTA, FQGNSA. This CDR3 has 13 amino acids. Between the trimmed V and J ends, which lost 6 bases and 7 bases, there was a span of 13 bases. The CDR3: CASSLQGMQPQHF. CDR3 nucleotide sequence: TGTGCCAGCAGTTTACAGGGAATGCAGCCCCAGCATTTT.

V and J are TRBV4-3 and TRBJ2-1, with 10 nucleotides matching TRBD1. The CDR3 extends over 15 amino acids. Germline assignment: CDR1 LGHNA and CDR2 YSLEER. The V gene end was trimmed by 0 bases and the J gene end by 4 bases; junction bases not matched to a gene: 0. CDR3 in amino acids: CASSQEGQGYNEQFF. The CDR3, as DNA: TGCGCCAGCAGCCAAGAGGGACAGGGGTACAATGAGCAGTTCTTC.